The clone carrying this TCR beta chain has a count of ten or more. Germline assignment: CDR1 MNHEY and CDR2 SVGAGI. V shed 1 base and J shed 4 bases, with 10 bases lying between them. This CDR3 is built from 14 residues. This sample was taken from a study of T cells in Graves' hyperthyroidism and ophthalmopathy. Amplification yielded TCR beta CDR3 regions, with RNA transcripts as the source. RT-PCR in the first round (using the HTBI primer set) targeted the TCR CDR3. Via MiXCR, TCRdb re-called the multiplex PCR reads, giving one row per CDR3 protein. The sample lists about 260,000 distinct CDR3 sequences, less than 30% occurring once.

This chain joins TRBV6-5 and TRBJ2-5, with D uncertain. The source is a man aged 35 to 55 with Graves' hyperthyroidism that later progressed to Graves' ophthalmopathy. What was sequenced was blood. In nucleotides, the CDR3 is TGTGCCAGCAGTTACTTGGCAGCTCGAGAGACCCAGTACTTC. Translation: CASSYLAARETQYF.